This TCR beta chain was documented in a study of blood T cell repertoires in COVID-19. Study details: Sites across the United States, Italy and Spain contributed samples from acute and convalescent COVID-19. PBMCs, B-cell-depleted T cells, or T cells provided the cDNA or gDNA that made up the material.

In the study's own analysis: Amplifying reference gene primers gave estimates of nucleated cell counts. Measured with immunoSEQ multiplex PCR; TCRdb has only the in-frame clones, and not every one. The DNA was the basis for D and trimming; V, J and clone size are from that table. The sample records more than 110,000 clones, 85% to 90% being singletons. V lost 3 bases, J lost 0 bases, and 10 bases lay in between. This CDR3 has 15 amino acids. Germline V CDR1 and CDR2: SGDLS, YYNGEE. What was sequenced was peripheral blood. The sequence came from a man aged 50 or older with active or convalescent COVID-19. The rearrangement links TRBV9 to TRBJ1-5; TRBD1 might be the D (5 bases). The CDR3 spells CASSETGYSNQPQHF. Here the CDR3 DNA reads TGTGCCAGCAGCGAAACAGGTTATAGCAATCAGCCCCAGCATTTT. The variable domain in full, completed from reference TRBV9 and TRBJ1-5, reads DSGVTQTPKHLITATGQRVTLRCSPRSGDLSVYWYQQSLDQGLQFLIQYYNGEERAKGNILERFSAQQFPDLHSELNLSSLELGDSALYFCASSETGYSNQPQHFGDGTRLSIL.